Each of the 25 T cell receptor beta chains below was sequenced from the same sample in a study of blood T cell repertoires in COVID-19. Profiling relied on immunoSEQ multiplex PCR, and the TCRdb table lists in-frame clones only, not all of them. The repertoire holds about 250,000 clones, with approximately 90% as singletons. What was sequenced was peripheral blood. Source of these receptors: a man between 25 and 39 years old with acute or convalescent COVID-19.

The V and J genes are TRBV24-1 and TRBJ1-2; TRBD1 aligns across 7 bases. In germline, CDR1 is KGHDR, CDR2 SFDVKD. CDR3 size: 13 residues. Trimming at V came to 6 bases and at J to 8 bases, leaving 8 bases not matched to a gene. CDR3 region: CATSHLRGDGYTF. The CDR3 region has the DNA TGTGCCACCAGTCACCTCAGGGGGGACGGCTACACCTTC.

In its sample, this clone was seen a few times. The CDR3: CASSVGRGNSPLHF. In nucleotides, the CDR3 is TGTGCCAGCAGCGTAGGGAGGGGAAATTCACCCCTCCACTTT. The chain links TRBV9 to TRBJ1-6; a weak D match, TRBD1 (5 bases). V was shortened by 0 bases and J by 7 bases, with 8 bases between the two germline ends. The length of the CDR3 is 14 residues. Looked up from germline, CDR1 is SGDLS and CDR2 is YYNGEE.

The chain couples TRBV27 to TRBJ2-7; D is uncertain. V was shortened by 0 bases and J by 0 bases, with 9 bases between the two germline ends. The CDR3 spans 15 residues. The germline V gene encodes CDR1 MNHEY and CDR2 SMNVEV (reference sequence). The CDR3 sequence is CASSLSAYLSYEQYF. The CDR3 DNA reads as TGTGCCAGCAGTTTATCAGCGTACCTCTCCTACGAGCAGTACTTC.

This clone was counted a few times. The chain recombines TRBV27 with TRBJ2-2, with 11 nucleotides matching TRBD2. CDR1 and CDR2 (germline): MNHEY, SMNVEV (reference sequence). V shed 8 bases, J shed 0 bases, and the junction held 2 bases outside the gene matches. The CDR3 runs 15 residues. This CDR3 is CASRLAGSNTGELFF. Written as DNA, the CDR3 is TGTGCCAGCCGACTAGCGGGGTCGAACACCGGGGAGCTGTTTTTT.

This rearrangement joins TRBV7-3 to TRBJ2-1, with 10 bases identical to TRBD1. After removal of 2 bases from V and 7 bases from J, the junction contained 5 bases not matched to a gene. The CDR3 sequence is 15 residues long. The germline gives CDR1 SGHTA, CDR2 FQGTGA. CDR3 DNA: TGTGCCAGCAGCTTAGACAGGGGGCCGCAAAATGAGCAGTTCTTC. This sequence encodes CASSLDRGPQNEQFF.

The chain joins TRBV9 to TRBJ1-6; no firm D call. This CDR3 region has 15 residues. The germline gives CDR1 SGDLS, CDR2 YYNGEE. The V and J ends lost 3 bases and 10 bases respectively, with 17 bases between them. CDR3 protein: CASSASEGARSPLHF. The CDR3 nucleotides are TGTGCCAGCAGCGCCAGCGAGGGTGCAAGGTCACCCCTCCACTTT. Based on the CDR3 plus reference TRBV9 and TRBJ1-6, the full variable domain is DSGVTQTPKHLITATGQRVTLRCSPRSGDLSVYWYQQSLDQGLQFLIQYYNGEERAKGNILERFSAQQFPDLHSELNLSSLELGDSALYFCASSASEGARSPLHFGNGTRLTVT.

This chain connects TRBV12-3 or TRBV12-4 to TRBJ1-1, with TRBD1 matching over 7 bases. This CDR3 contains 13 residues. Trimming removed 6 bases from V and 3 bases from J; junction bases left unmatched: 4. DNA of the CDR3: TGTGCCAGCAGACGACAGGGCTACACTGAAGCTTTCTTT. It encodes CASRRQGYTEAFF.

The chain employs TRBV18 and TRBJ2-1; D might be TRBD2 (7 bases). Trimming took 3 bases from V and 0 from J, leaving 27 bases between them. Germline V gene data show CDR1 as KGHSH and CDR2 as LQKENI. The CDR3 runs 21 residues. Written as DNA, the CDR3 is TGTGCCAGCTCACCTCGCGTGGGGGCTTTCGGGGGGCATTTCTCCTACAATGAGCAGTTCTTC. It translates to CASSPRVGAFGGHFSYNEQFF.

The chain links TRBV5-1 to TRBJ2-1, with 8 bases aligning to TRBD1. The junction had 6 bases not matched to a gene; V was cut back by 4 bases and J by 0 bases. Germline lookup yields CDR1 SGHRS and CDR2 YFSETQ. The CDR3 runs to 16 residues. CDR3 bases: TGCGCCAGCAGCAGCGGACAGGGAGGCTCCTACAATGAGCAGTTCTTC. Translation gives CASSSGQGGSYNEQFF.

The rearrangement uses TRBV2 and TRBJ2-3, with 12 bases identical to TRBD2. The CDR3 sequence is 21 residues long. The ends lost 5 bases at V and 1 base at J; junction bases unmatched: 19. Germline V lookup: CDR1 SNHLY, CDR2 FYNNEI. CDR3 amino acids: CASSYQMRMTSGGPRTDTQYF. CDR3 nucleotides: TGTGCCAGCAGTTACCAGATGCGGATGACTAGCGGGGGACCCCGCACAGATACGCAGTATTTT.

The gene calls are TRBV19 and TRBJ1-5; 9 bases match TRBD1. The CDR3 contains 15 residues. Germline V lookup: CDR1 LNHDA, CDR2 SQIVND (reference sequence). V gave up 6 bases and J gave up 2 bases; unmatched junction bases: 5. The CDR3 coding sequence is TGTGCCAGTAGGAAGACAGGGGGGCGCAATCAGCCCCAGCATTTT. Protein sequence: CASRKTGGRNQPQHF.

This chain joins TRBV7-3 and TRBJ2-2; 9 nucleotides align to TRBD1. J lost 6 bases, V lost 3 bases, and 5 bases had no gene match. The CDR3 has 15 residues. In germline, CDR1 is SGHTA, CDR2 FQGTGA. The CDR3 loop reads CASSLGTGFAGELFF. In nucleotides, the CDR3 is TGTGCCAGCAGCTTGGGGACAGGGTTCGCCGGGGAGCTGTTTTTT.

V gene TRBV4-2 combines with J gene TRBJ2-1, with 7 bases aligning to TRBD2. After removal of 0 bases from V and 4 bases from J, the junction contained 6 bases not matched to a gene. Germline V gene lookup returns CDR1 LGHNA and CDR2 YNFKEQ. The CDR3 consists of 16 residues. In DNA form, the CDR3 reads TGTGCCAGCAGCCAAGATCAAGCGGGGAGTTACAATGAGCAGTTCTTC. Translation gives CASSQDQAGSYNEQFF.

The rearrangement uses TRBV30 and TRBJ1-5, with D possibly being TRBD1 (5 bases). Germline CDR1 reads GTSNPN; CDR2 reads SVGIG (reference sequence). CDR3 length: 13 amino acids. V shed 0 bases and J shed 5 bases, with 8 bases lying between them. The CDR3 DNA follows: TGTGCCTGGAGTGTACACAGGTATCAGCCCCAGCATTTT. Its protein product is CAWSVHRYQPQHF.

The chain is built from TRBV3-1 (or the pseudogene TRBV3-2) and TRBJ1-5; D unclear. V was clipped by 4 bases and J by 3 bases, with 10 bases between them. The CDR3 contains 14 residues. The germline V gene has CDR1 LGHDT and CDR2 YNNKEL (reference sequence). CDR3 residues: CASSREGLNQPQHF. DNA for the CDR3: TGTGCCAGCAGCCGAGAGGGCCTCAATCAGCCCCAGCATTTT.

The CDR3 sequence: CASSTPGDGYTF. The CDR3 nucleotides read TGTGCCAGTAGTACTCCAGGGGATGGCTACACCTTC. The chain is built from TRBV19 and TRBJ1-2; perhaps TRBD1 as D (6 bases). In germline, CDR1 is LNHDA, CDR2 SQIVND (reference sequence). Between the trimmed V and J ends, which lost 4 bases and 6 bases, there was a span of 9 bases. The CDR3 sequence is 12 residues long.

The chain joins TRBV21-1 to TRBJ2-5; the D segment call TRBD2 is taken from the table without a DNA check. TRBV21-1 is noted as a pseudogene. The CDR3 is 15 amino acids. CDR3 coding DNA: TGTGCCAGCAGCAAAGAAGAGCGGGTCCAAGAGACCCAGTACTTC. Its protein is CASSKEERVQETQYF.

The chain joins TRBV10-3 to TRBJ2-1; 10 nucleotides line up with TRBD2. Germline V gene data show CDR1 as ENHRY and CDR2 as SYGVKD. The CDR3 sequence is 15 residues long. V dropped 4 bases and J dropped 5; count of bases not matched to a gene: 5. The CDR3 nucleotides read TGTGCCATCAGTGCTAGCGGGAGTAGCAACAATGAGCAGTTCTTC. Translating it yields CAISASGSSNNEQFF.

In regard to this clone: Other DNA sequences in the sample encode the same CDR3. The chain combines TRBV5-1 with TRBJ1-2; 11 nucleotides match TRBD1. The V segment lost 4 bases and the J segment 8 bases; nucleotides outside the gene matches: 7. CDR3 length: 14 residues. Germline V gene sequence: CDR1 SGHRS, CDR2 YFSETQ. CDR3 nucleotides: TGCGCCAGCAGCCCCGGACAGGGGGCAGTAGGCTACACCTTC. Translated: CASSPGQGAVGYTF.

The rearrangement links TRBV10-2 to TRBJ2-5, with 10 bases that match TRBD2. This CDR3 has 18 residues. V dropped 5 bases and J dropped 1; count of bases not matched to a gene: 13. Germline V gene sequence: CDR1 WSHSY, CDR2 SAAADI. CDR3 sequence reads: CASSRASGGALFQETQYF. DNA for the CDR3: TGCGCCAGCAGTCGGGCGAGCGGGGGGGCTCTTTTCCAAGAGACCCAGTACTTC.

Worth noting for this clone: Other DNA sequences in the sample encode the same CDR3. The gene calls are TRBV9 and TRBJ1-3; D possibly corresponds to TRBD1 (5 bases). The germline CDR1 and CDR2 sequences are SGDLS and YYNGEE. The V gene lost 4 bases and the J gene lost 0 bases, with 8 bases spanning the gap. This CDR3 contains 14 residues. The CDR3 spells CASSTGSSGNTIYF. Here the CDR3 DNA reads TGTGCCAGCAGCACAGGAAGCTCTGGAAACACCATATATTTT.

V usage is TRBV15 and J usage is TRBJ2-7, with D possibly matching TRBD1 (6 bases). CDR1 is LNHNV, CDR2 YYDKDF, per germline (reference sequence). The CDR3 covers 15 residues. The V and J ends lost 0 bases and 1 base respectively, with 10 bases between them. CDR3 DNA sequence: TGTGCCACCAGCAGAGATAGAGGACAGTCCTACGAGCAGTACTTC. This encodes CATSRDRGQSYEQYF.

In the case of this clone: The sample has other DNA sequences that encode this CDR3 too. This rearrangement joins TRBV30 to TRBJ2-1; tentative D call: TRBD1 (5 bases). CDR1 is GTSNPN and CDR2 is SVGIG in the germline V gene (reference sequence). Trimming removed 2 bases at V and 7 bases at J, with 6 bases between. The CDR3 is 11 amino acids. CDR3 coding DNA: TGTGCCTGGAGTAGGGGAAATGAGCAGTTCTTC. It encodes CAWSRGNEQFF.

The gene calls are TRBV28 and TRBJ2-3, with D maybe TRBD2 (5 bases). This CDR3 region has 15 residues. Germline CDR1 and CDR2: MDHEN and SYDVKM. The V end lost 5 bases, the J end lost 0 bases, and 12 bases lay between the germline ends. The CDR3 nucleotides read TGTGCCAGCAGTGCCCTGAGGGCAAGCACAGATACGCAGTATTTT. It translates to CASSALRASTDTQYF.

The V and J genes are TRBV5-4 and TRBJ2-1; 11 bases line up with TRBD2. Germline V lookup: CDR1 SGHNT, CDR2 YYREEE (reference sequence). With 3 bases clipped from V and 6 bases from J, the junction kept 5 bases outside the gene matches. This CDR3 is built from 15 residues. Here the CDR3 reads CASSSRLAGTNEQFF. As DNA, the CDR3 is TGTGCCAGCAGCTCCAGACTAGCGGGGACCAATGAGCAGTTCTTC.